A selection of T cell receptor beta chains follows, all from one sample in a study of T cell responses to AZD1222 COVID-19 vaccine. Assay used: immunoSEQ multiplex PCR; TCRdb lists only in-frame clones, some missing. The repertoire holds about 110,000 clones, with more than 70% as singletons. The material was peripheral blood, obtained on day 0 of MenACWY control vaccination. Receptor source: an adult in good health. Each CDR3 is given with its conserved first and last residue. The order of the fields is D gene, clone size, V gene, J gene, CDR3 DNA, CDR3 protein. The D gene is left open where the match is weak. Rows may omit the clone size; those that give it use once, few, many or a size class.

.	.	TRBV7-8	TRBJ1-2	TGTGCCAGCAGCTTAAACATCGCCAATGGCTACACCTTC	CASSLNIANGYTF
.	.	TRBV10-3	TRBJ2-7	TGTGCCATCAGTGACGGACAGACCTACGAGCAGTACTTC	CAISDGQTYEQYF
.	.	TRBV18	TRBJ1-2	TGTGCCAGCTCACCACCAGAAGGCCCTGGCTACACCTTC	CASSPPEGPGYTF
.	.	TRBV27	TRBJ2-7	TGTGCCAGCAGGATACAGGGCCGCTACGAGCAGTACTTC	CASRIQGRYEQYF
TRBD2	.	TRBV18	TRBJ2-3	TGTGCCAGCTCGGGGACTAGCGGAGTCACAGATACGCAGTATTTT	CASSGTSGVTDTQYF
.	.	TRBV9	TRBJ1-1	TGTGCCAGCAGCGTAGGATTAAGGGGAGATAACACTGAAGCTTTCTTT	CASSVGLRGDNTEAFF
TRBD1	few	TRBV3-1/TRBV3-2	TRBJ2-4	TGTGCCAGCAGCCTACAGGGGATGGTCAAAAACATTCAGTACTTC	CASSLQGMVKNIQYF
.	.	TRBV2	TRBJ1-1	TGTGCCAGCAGGCGGCGGGGGAGAGGTGGGAACACTGAAGCTTTCTTT	CASRRRGRGGNTEAFF
.	few	TRBV28	TRBJ1-1	TGTGCCAGTACATTAGGGGCAACTGAAGCTTTCTTT	CASTLGATEAFF
.	.	TRBV11-3	TRBJ2-2	TGTGCCAGCAGCGTACAGGGTTGGGCAAACACCGGGGAGCTGTTTTTT	CASSVQGWANTGELFF
.	.	TRBV6-2/TRBV6-3	TRBJ2-7	TGTGCCAGCAGTTTAAACCTGGGGCCCCGGGAGCAGTACTTC	CASSLNLGPREQYF
TRBD1	.	TRBV2	TRBJ1-2	TGTGCCAGCAGTGGAGGGGGCGATTACGCCCTGGGCTACACCTTC	CASSGGGDYALGYTF
.	.	TRBV7-9	TRBJ2-2	TGTGCCAGCAGCTTAGGACTGCACACCGGGGAGCTGTTTTTT	CASSLGLHTGELFF
.	.	TRBV30	TRBJ2-7	TGTGCCTGGACAATCCGAGGCACCAACTACGAGCAGTACTTC	CAWTIRGTNYEQYF
.	once	TRBV7-2	TRBJ1-2	TGTGCCAGCAGCTTAAGGTGGGACTCCTATGGCTACACCTTC	CASSLRWDSYGYTF
.	.	TRBV7-3	TRBJ1-1	TGTGCCAGCAGGGGATCGACGGTTAACACTGAAGCTTTCTTT	CASRGSTVNTEAFF
.	.	TRBV2	TRBJ2-7	TGTGCCAGCAGTGACATGGCCTACGAGCAGTACTTC	CASSDMAYEQYF
TRBD2	once	TRBV5-1	TRBJ2-1	TGCGCCAGCAACGGCGGGGGCTACAATGAGCAGTTCTTC	CASNGGGYNEQFF
.	.	TRBV12-3/TRBV12-4	TRBJ1-6	TGTGCCAGCAGGCCACAGAATTCACCCCTCCACTTT	CASRPQNSPLHF
TRBD1	once	TRBV2	TRBJ1-4	TGTGCCAGCAAAATACAGGGGAATAGTGAAAAACTGTTTTTT	CASKIQGNSEKLFF
.	.	TRBV24-1	TRBJ2-1	TGTGCCACCAGTGAGGGCTCCTACAATGAGCAGTTCTTC	CATSEGSYNEQFF
TRBD1	.	TRBV20-1	TRBJ2-7	TGCAGTGCTAGTCAGGGGGCCTACGAGCAGTACTTC	CSASQGAYEQYF
.	.	TRBV25-1	TRBJ1-5	TGTGCCAGCAGTGAACAGGGCGGTCAGCCCCAGCATTTT	CASSEQGGQPQHF
.	.	TRBV7-3	TRBJ1-2	TGTGCCAGCAGCTCGCACCGGGACACCCAACCGGTAAAGTATGGCTACACCTTC	CASSSHRDTQPVKYGYTF
TRBD1	.	TRBV27	TRBJ2-7	TGTGCCAGCAGTAGAGTCGGGACAGCTAGCTACGAGCAGTACTTC	CASSRVGTASYEQYF
.	once	TRBV9	TRBJ1-1	TGTGCCAGCAGCGTAGTCGACGGACGAGGTACTGAAGCTTTCTTT	CASSVVDGRGTEAFF
.	.	TRBV7-3	TRBJ2-7	TGTGCCAGCAGCCAGGCCGGAGGAGCCTACGAGCAGTACTTC	CASSQAGGAYEQYF
.	.	TRBV12-3/TRBV12-4	TRBJ1-4	TGTGCCAGCAGTGCACAAAATAATGAAAAACTGTTTTTT	CASSAQNNEKLFF
TRBD2	.	TRBV10-3	TRBJ2-7	TGTGCCATCAGTGCTACTACTAGCGGGGGATCCTACGAGCAGTACTTC	CAISATTSGGSYEQYF
.	once	TRBV21-1	TRBJ2-7	TGTGCCAGCCGCCCGCACCGGGACGGGACCTTTTACGAGCAGTACTTC	CASRPHRDGTFYEQYF
.	.	TRBV11-1	TRBJ1-4	TGTGCCAGCAGCGGAGGGGCTTCTAATGAAAAACTGTTTTTT	CASSGGASNEKLFF
.	few	TRBV5-1	TRBJ1-1	TGCGCCAGCAGCTCGACCCCGGGGGGCGACACTGAAGCTTTCTTT	CASSSTPGGDTEAFF
TRBD1	once	TRBV10-3	TRBJ1-5	TGTGCCACAGCCGGGACAGGGAATCAGCCCCAGCATTTT	CATAGTGNQPQHF
.	.	TRBV5-4	TRBJ2-2	TGTGCCAGCACCCTCCCGGGCCCGAACACCGGGGAGCTGTTTTTT	CASTLPGPNTGELFF
TRBD1	.	TRBV19	TRBJ1-5	TGTGCCAGTAGGAACCTCATCCAACAGGACAGGCATCAGCCCCAGCATTTT	CASRNLIQQDRHQPQHF
.	.	TRBV6-6	TRBJ1-6	TGTGCCAGCAGTTACTCGGGGACGGGGAATTCACCCCTCCACTTT	CASSYSGTGNSPLHF
.	.	TRBV5-1	TRBJ1-6	TGCGCCAGCAGCTTGGGACAGCCTAATTCACCCCTCCACTTT	CASSLGQPNSPLHF
.	.	TRBV5-4	TRBJ2-1	TGTGCCAGCAGCTTAACCGGGACTTGGAACAATGAGCAGTTCTTC	CASSLTGTWNNEQFF
TRBD1	once	TRBV6-4	TRBJ1-2	TGTGCCAGCAGGTCAATCCAGGGGGGAGTCTATGGCTACACCTTC	CASRSIQGGVYGYTF
.	.	TRBV6-5	TRBJ1-1	TGTGCCAGCAGACGGAACACTGAAGCTTTCTTT	CASRRNTEAFF
.	few	TRBV6-2/TRBV6-3	TRBJ1-6	TGTGCCAGCAGTCGCGGGCAATCGGGCTCCTATAATTCACCCCTCCACTTT	CASSRGQSGSYNSPLHF
.	.	TRBV4-2	TRBJ2-7	TGTGCCAGCAGCCAAGTCCCAGGAAGGAGCTCCTACGAGCAGTACTTC	CASSQVPGRSSYEQYF
TRBD1	.	TRBV14	TRBJ2-5	TGTGCCAGCAGCCAAGCTGGGGCAGGGGGCCTAGTGGAGACCCAGTACTTC	CASSQAGAGGLVETQYF
.	.	TRBV18	TRBJ1-1	TGTGCCAGCTCACCATCCAGGGGTCTGGACACTGAAGCTTTCTTT	CASSPSRGLDTEAFF
.	few	TRBV5-5	TRBJ2-1	TGTGCCAGCAGCCCGTGGAATGAGCAGTTCTTC	CASSPWNEQFF
.	.	TRBV10-1	TRBJ2-7	TGCGCCAGCAGTGAGCTGGGCTACGAGCAGTACTTC	CASSELGYEQYF
.	once	TRBV7-2	TRBJ2-3	TGTGCCAGCAGCTCCGGGATTTATAGCACAGATACGCAGTATTTT	CASSSGIYSTDTQYF
.	.	TRBV7-3	TRBJ2-7	TGTGCCAGCAGCCCCAGCCCGATTTTCCCCTACGAGCAGTACTTC	CASSPSPIFPYEQYF
.	once	TRBV12-3/TRBV12-4	TRBJ1-1	TGTGCCAGCAGTTTAAGAGCTGACACTGAAGCTTTCTTT	CASSLRADTEAFF
TRBD1	.	TRBV5-6	TRBJ1-4	TGTGCCAGCAGCCATCGCCGGGACAGGATTGCAACTAATGAAAAACTGTTTTTT	CASSHRRDRIATNEKLFF
TRBD1	.	TRBV7-2	TRBJ1-2	TGTGCCAGCAGCTTAGCGGGACAGGTATATGGCTACACCTTC	CASSLAGQVYGYTF
TRBD2	few	TRBV10-3	TRBJ2-1	TGTGCCATCAGTGTCACTAGCGGGGTCGGGAATGAGCAGTTCTTC	CAISVTSGVGNEQFF
.	.	TRBV28	TRBJ2-7	TGTGCCAGCAGTTTTGCCTTCGAGCAGTACTTC	CASSFAFEQYF